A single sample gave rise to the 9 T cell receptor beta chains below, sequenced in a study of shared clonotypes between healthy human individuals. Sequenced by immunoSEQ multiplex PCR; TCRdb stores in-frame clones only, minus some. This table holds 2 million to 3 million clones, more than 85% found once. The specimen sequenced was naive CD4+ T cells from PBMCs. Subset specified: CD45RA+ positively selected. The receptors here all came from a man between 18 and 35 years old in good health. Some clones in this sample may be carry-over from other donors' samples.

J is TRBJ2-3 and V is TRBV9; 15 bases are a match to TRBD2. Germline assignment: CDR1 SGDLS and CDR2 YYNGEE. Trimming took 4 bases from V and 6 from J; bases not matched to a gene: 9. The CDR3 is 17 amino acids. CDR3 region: CASSPGGLAGGLDTQYF. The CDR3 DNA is TGTGCCAGCAGCCCCGGAGGACTAGCGGGAGGGTTGGATACGCAGTATTTT. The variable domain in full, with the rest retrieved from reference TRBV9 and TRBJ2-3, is DSGVTQTPKHLITATGQRVTLRCSPRSGDLSVYWYQQSLDQGLQFLIQYYNGEERAKGNILERFSAQQFPDLHSELNLSSLELGDSALYFCASSPGGLAGGLDTQYFGPGTRLTVL.

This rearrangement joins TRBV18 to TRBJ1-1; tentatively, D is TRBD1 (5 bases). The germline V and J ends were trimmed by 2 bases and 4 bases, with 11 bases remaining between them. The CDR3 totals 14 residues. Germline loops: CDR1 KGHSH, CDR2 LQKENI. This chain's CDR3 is CASSPDVGGTEAFF. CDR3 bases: TGTGCCAGCTCACCAGATGTCGGGGGCACTGAAGCTTTCTTT.

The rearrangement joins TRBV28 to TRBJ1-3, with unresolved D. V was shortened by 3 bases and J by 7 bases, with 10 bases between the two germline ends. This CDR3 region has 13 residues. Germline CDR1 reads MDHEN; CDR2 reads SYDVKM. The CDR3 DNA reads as TGTGCCAGCAGTTTCTCTCTCCGGAACACCATATATTTT. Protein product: CASSFSLRNTIYF.

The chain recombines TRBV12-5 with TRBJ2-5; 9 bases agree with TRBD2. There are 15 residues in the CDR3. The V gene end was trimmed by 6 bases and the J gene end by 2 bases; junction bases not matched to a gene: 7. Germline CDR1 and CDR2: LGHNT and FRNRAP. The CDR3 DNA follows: TGTGCTAGTGGCAAAAACCTAGCGGGACAAGAGACCCAGTACTTC. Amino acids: CASGKNLAGQETQYF.

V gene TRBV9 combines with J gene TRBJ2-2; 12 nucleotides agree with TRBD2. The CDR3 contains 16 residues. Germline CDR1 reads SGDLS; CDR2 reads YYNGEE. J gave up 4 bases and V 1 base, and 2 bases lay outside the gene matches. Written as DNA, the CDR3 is TGTGCCAGCAGCGTACGGACTAGCGGGACCACCGGGGAGCTGTTTTTT. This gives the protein CASSVRTSGTTGELFF. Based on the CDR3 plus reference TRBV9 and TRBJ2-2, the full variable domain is DSGVTQTPKHLITATGQRVTLRCSPRSGDLSVYWYQQSLDQGLQFLIQYYNGEERAKGNILERFSAQQFPDLHSELNLSSLELGDSALYFCASSVRTSGTTGELFFGEGSRLTVL.

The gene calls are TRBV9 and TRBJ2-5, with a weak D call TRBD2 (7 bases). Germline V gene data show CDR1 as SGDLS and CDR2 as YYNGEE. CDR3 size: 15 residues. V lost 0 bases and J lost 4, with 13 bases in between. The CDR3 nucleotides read TGTGCCAGCAGCGTAGCGGGGGGACAAAGAGAGACCCAGTACTTC. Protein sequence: CASSVAGGQRETQYF.

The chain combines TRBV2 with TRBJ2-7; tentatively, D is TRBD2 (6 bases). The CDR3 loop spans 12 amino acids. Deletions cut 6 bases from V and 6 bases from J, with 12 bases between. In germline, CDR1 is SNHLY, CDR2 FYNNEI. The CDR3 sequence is CASRAGRGEQYF. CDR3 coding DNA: TGTGCCAGCAGGGCAGGGCGGGGCGAGCAGTACTTC.

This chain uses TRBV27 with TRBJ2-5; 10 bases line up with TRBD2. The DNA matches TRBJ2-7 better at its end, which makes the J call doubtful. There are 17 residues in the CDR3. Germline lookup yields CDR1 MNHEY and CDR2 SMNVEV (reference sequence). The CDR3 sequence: CASSSVPPAGGRGEQYF. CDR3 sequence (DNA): TGTGCCAGCAGTTCCGTGCCCCCAGCGGGAGGGCGTGGCGAGCAGTACTTC.

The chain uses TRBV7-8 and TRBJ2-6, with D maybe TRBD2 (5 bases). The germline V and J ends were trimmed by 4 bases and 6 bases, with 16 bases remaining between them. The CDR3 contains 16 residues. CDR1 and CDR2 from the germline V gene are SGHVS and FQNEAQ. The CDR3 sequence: CASSSRGSAEANVLTF. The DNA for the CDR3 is TGTGCCAGCAGCTCCCGCGGGTCCGCGGAGGCCAACGTCCTGACTTTC. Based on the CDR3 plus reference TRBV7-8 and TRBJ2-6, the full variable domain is GAGVSQSPRYKVAKRGQDVALRCDPISGHVSLFWYQQALGQGPEFLTYFQNEAQLDKSGLPSDRFFAERPEGSVSTLKIQRTQQEDSAVYLCASSSRGSAEANVLTFGAGSRLTVL.